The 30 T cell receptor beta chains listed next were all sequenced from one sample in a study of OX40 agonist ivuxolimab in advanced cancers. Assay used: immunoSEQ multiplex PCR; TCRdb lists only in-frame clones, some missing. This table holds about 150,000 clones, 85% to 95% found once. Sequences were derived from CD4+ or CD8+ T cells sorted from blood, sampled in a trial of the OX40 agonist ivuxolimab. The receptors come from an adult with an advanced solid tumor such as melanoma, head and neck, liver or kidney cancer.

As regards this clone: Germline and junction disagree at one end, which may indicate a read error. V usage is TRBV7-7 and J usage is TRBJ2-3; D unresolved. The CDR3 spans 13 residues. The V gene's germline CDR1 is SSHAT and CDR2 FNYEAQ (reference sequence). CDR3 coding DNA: TGTGCTAGCAGCTTAAACAACGAGATCCCGCAGTATTTT. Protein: CASSLNNEIPQYF.

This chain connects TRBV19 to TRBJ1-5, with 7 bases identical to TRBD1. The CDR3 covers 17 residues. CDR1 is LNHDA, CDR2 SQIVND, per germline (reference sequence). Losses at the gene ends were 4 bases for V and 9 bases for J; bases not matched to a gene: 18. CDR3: CASSNGPTGRGGRPQHF. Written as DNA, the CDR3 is TGTGCCAGTAGTAATGGCCCGACAGGGAGAGGTGGTCGGCCCCAGCATTTT.

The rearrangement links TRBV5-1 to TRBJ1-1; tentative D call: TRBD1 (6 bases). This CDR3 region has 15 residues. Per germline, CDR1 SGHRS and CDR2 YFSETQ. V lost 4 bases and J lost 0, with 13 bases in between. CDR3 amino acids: CASSPRQDLNTEAFF. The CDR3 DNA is TGCGCCAGCAGCCCAAGACAGGATTTGAACACTGAAGCTTTCTTT.

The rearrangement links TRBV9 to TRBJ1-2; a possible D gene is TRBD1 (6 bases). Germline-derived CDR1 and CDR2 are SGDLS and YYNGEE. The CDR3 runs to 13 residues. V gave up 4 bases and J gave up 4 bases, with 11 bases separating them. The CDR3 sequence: CASSRDRRYGYTF. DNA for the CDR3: TGTGCCAGCAGCCGAGACAGGCGCTATGGCTACACCTTC.

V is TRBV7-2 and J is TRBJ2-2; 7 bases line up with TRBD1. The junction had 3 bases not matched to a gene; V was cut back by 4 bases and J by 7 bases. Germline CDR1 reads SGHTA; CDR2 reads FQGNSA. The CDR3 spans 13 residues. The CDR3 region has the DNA TGTGCCAGCAGCTCACAGGGGATCGGGGAGCTGTTTTTT. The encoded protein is CASSSQGIGELFF.

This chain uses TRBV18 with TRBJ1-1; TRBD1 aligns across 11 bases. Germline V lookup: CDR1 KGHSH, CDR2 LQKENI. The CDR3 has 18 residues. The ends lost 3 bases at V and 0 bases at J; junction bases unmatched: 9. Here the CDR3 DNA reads TGTGCCAGCTCACCCCCCGGGACAGGGGGGAAAGTGAACACTGAAGCTTTCTTT. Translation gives CASSPPGTGGKVNTEAFF. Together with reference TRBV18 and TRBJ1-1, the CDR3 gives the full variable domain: NAGVMQNPRHLVRRRGQEARLRCSPMKGHSHVYWYRQLPEEGLKFMVYLQKENIIDESGMPKERFSAEFPKEGPSILRIQQVVRGDSAAYFCASSPPGTGGKVNTEAFFGQGTRLTVV.

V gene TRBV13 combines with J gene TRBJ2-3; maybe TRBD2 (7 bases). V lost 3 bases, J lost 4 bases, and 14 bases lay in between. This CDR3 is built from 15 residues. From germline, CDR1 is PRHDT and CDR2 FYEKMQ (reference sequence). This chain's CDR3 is CASSLRGPVPDTQYF. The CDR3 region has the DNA TGTGCCAGCAGCTTGCGGGGGCCTGTTCCAGATACGCAGTATTTT. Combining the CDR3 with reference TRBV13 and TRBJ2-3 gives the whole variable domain AAGVIQSPRHLIKEKRETATLKCYPIPRHDTVYWYQQGPGQDPQFLISFYEKMQSDKGSIPDRFSAQQFSDYHSELNMSSLELGDSALYFCASSLRGPVPDTQYFGPGTRLTVL.

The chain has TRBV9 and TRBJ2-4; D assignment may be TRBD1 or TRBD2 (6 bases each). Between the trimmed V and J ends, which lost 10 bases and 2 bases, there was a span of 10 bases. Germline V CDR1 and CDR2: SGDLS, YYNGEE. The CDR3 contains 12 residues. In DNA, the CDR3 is TGTGCCCGGGGGCCCTCCAAAAACATTCAGTACTTC. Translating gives CARGPSKNIQYF.

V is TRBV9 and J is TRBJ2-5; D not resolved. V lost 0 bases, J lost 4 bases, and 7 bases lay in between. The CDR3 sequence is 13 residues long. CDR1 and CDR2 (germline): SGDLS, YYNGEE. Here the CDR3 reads CASSVGAVETQYF. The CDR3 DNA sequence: TGTGCCAGCAGCGTAGGGGCAGTAGAGACCCAGTACTTC.

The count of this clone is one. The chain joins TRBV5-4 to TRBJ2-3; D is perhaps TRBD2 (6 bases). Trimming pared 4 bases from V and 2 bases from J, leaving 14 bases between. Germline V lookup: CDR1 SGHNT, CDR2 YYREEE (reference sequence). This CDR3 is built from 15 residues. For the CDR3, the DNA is TGTGCCAGCAGCCCGACCGGGGGAAACACAGATACGCAGTATTTT. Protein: CASSPTGGNTDTQYF.

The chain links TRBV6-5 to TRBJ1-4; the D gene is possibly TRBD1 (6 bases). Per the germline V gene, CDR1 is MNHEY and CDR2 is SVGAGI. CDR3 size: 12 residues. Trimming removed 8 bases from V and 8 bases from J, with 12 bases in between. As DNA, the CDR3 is TGTGCCAGCGGGGGGGCAGGGGAAAAACTGTTTTTT. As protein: CASGGAGEKLFF.

CDR3 protein: CATSRVQGADGYTF. In DNA, the CDR3 is TGTGCCACCAGCAGGGTACAGGGTGCAGATGGCTACACCTTC. The chain employs TRBV15 and TRBJ1-2, with D possibly matching TRBD1 (6 bases). Germline CDR1 reads LNHNV; CDR2 reads YYDKDF (reference sequence). Trimming stripped 3 bases from V and 6 bases from J, with 14 bases between. This CDR3 is built from 14 residues. The full variable domain, completed using reference TRBV15 and TRBJ1-2, is DAMVIQNPRYQVTQFGKPVTLSCSQTLNHNVMYWYQQKSSQAPKLLFHYYDKDFNNEADTPDNFQSRRPNTSFCFLDIRSPGLGDTAMYLCATSRVQGADGYTFGSGTRLTVV.

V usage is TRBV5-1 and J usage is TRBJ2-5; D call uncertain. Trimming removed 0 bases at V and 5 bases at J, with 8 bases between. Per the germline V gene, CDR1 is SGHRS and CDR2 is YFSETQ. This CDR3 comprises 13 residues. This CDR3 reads CASSLGWSETQYF. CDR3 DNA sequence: TGCGCCAGCAGCTTGGGATGGTCGGAGACCCAGTACTTC.

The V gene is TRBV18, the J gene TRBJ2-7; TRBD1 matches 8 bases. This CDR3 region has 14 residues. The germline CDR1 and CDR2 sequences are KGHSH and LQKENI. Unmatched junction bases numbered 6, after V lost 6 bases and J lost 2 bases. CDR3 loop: CASSSRQGTYEQYF. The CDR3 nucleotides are TGTGCCAGCTCCTCGAGACAGGGGACCTACGAGCAGTACTTC.

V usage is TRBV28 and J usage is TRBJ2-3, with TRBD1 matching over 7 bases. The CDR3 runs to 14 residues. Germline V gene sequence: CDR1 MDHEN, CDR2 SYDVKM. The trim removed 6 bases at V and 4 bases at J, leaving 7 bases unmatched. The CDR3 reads CASSETGSADTQYF. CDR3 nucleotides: TGTGCCAGCAGCGAGACAGGGAGTGCAGATACGCAGTATTTT.

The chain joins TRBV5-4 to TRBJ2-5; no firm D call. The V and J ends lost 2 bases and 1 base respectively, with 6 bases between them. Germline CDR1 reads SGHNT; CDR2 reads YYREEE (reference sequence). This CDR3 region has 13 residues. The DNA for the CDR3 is TGTGCCAGCAGCTTAAGAACCCAAGAGACCCAGTACTTC. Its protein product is CASSLRTQETQYF.

CDR3 in amino acids: CASSLGLGLYEQYF. The CDR3 bases are TGCGCCAGCAGCTTAGGTCTCGGGCTCTACGAGCAGTACTTC. The V gene is TRBV5-1, the J gene TRBJ2-7; D ambiguous. Germline CDR1 SGHRS, CDR2 YFSETQ. The V gene lost 2 bases and the J gene lost 3 bases, with 12 bases spanning the gap. The CDR3 is 14 residues long.

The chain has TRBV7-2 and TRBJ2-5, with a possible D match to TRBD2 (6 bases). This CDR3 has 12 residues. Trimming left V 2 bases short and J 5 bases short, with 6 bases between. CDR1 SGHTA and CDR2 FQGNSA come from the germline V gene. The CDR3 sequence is CASSLSGETQYF. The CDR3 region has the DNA TGTGCCAGCAGCTTAAGCGGGGAGACCCAGTACTTC.

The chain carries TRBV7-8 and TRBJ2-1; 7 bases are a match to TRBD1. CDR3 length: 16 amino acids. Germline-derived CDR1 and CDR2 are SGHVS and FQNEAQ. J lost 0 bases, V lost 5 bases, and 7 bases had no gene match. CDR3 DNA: TGTGCCAGCAGCCTGTGGACAGGCAGCTCCTACAATGAGCAGTTCTTC. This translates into CASSLWTGSSYNEQFF.

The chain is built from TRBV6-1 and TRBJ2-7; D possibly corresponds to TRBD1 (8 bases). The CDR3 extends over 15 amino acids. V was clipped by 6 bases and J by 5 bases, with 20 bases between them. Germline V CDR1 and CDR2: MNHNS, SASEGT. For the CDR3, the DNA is TGTGCCAGCAGGGGGGGCCGGACAGGGAGGGACGAGCAGTACTTC. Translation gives CASRGGRTGRDEQYF.

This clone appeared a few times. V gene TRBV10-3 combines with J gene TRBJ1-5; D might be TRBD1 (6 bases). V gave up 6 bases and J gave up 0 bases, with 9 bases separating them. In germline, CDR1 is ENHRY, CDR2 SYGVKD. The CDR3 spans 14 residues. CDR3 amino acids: CAIRKDSSNQPQHF. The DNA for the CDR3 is TGTGCCATCAGAAAGGACAGTAGCAATCAGCCCCAGCATTTT.

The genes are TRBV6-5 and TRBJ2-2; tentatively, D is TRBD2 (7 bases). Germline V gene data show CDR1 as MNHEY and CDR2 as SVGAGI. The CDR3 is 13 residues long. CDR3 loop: CAGRGANTGELFF. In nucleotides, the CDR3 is TGTGCTGGGAGGGGGGCGAACACCGGGGAGCTGTTTTTT.

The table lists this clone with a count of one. The chain's CDR3 is CASSQDHRFNTEAFF. CDR3 coding DNA: TGCGCCAGCAGCCAAGATCACAGATTTAACACTGAAGCTTTCTTT. The chain uses TRBV4-3 and TRBJ1-1; D remains unclear. Germline assignment: CDR1 LGHNA and CDR2 YSLEER. Trimming removed 0 bases from V and 2 bases from J, with 10 bases in between. The CDR3 runs to 15 residues.

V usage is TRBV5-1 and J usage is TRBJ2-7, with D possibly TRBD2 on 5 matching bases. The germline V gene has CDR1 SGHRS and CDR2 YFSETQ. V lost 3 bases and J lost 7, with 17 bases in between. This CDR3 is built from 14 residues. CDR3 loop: CASSSGIGTGEQYF. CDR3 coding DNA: TGCGCCAGCAGCTCTGGAATAGGTACGGGGGAGCAGTACTTC.

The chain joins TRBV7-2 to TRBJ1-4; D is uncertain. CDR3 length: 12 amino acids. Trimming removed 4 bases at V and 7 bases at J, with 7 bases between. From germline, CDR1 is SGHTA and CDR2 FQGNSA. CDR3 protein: CASSWRGEKLFF. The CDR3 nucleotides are TGTGCCAGCAGCTGGAGAGGTGAAAAACTGTTTTTT.

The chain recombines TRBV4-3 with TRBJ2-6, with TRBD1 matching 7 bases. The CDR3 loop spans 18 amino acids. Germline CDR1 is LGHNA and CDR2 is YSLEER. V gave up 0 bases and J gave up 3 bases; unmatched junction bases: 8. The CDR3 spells CASSQDRIGGGGANVLTF. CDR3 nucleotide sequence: TGCGCCAGCAGCCAAGATCGGATAGGGGGCGGTGGGGCCAACGTCCTGACTTTC.

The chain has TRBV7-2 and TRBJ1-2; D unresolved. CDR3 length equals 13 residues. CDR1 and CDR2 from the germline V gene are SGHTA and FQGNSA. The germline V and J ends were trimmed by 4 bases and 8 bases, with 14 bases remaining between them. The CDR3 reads CASSSFYSRGYTF. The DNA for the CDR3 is TGTGCCAGCAGCTCTTTTTATTCTAGGGGCTACACCTTC.

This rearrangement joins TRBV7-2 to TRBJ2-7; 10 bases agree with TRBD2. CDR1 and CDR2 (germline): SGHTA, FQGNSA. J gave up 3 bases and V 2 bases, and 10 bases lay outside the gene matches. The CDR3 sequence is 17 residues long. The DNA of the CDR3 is TGTGCCAGCAGCTTAAGAGTGATAGCGGGAGGATTCTACGAGCAGTACTTC. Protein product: CASSLRVIAGGFYEQYF.

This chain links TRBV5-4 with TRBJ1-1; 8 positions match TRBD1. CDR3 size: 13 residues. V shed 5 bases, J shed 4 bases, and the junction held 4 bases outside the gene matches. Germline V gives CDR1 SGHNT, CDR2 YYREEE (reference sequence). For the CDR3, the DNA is TGTGCCAGCAGTACAGGGGGTTTCACTGAAGCTTTCTTT. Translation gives CASSTGGFTEAFF.

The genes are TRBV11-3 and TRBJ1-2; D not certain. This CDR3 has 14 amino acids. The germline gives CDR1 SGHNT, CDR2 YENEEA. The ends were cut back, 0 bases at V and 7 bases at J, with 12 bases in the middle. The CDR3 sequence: CASSLDPVTSGYTF. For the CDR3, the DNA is TGTGCCAGCAGCTTAGATCCGGTAACTTCTGGCTACACCTTC.